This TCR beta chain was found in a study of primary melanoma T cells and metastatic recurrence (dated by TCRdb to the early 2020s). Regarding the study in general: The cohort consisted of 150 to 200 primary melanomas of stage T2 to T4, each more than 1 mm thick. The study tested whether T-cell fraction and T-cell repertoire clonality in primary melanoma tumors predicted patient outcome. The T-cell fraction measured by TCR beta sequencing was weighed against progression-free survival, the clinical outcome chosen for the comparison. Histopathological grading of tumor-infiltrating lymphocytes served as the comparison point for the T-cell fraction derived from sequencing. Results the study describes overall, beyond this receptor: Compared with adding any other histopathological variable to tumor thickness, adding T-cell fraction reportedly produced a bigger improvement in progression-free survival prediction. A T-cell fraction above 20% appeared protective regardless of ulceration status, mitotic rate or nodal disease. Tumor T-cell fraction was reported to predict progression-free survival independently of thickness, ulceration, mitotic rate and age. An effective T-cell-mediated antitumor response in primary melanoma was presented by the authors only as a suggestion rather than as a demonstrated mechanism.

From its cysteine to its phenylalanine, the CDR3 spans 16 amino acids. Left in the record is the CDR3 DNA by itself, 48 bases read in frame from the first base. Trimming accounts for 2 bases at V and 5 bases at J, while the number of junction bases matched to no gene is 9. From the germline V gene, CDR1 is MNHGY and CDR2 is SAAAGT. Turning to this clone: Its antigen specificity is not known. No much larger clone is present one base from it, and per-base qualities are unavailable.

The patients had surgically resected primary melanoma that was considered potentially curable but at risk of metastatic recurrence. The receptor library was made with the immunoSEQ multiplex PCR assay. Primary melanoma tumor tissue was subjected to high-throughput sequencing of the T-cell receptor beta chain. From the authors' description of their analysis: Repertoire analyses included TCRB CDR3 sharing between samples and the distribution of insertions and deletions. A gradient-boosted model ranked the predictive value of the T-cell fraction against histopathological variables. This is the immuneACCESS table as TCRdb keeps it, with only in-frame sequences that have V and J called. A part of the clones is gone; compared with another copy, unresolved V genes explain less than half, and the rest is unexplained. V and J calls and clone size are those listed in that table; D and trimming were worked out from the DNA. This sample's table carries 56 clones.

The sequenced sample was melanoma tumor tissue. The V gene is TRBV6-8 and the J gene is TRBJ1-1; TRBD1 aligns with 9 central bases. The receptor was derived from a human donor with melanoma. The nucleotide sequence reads TGTGCCAGCAGTTACAGGGGAACAGGGGGCAAGACTGAAGCTTTCTTT. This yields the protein CASSYRGTGGKTEAFF.